One sample yielded the 21 T cell receptor beta chains listed below, sequenced in a study of shared clonotypes between healthy human individuals. Produced via immunoSEQ multiplex PCR; TCRdb's table is partial and in-frame only. The sample carries hundreds of thousands of clones, about 80% recorded once. Sequencing was performed on PBMCs. Source of these receptors: a woman aged 40 to 55 in good health. Some clones in this sample may be carry-over from other donors' samples.

The chain uses TRBV6-5 and TRBJ1-5, with 8 bases fitting TRBD1. Unmatched junction bases numbered 4, after V lost 6 bases and J lost 0 bases. This CDR3 is built from 15 residues. CDR1 MNHEY and CDR2 SVGAGI come from the germline V gene. CDR3 coding DNA: TGTGCCAGCAGGAGGGACAGGCTTAGCAATCAGCCCCAGCATTTT. This sequence encodes CASRRDRLSNQPQHF.

The V and J genes are TRBV19 and TRBJ2-7; 8 bases fit TRBD2. CDR3 length: 14 amino acids. Germline V CDR1 and CDR2: LNHDA, SQIVND (reference sequence). Trimming removed 2 bases from V and 3 bases from J; junction bases left unmatched: 3. The CDR3 sequence is CASSIPGLVYEQYF. CDR3 DNA: TGTGCCAGTAGTATACCGGGACTAGTCTACGAGCAGTACTTC.

This clone was observed at least ten times. The chain couples TRBV6-5 to TRBJ2-5, with a tentative D call TRBD1 (6 bases). CDR1 MNHEY and CDR2 SVGAGI come from the germline V gene. The CDR3 covers 14 residues. With 7 bases removed from V and 2 bases from J, the gap between germline ends came to 14 bases. CDR3 residues: CASKRPTGQETQYF. Written as DNA, the CDR3 is TGTGCCAGCAAGCGACCGACAGGTCAAGAGACCCAGTACTTC.

This clone was found a few times. The rearrangement links TRBV9 to TRBJ2-3; D is unresolved. The germline V and J ends were trimmed by 0 bases and 2 bases, with 10 bases remaining between them. The germline gives CDR1 SGDLS, CDR2 YYNGEE. This CDR3 has 15 amino acids. CDR3 sequence: CASSVGGTNTDTQYF. The CDR3 DNA reads as TGTGCCAGCAGCGTAGGGGGAACAAACACAGATACGCAGTATTTT.

This clone was counted a single time. The CDR3 nucleotides read TGTGCCAGCAGCTTAATCACGGGGGGCTTAACAGATACGCAGTATTTT. Its translation: CASSLITGGLTDTQYF. The rearrangement joins TRBV7-3 to TRBJ2-3, with TRBD2 as a possible D gene (7 bases). V was cut by 1 base and J by 3 bases, with 14 bases left in between. Germline V lookup: CDR1 SGHTA, CDR2 FQGTGA. The CDR3 covers 16 residues. Supplemented by reference TRBV7-3 and TRBJ2-3, the full variable domain reads GAGVSQTPSNKVTEKGKYVELRCDPISGHTALYWYRQSLGQGPEFLIYFQGTGAADDSGLPNDRFFAVRPEGSVSTLKIQRTERGDSAVYLCASSLITGGLTDTQYFGPGTRLTVL.

This sequence joins TRBV5-1 and TRBJ2-2; TRBD1 might be the D (6 bases). The V end lost 1 base, the J end lost 1 base, and 8 bases lay between the germline ends. CDR1 is SGHRS and CDR2 is YFSETQ in the germline V gene. This CDR3 is 15 amino acids long. This CDR3 is CASSLRTENTGELFF. The CDR3 DNA is TGCGCCAGCAGCTTGAGGACAGAGAACACCGGGGAGCTGTTTTTT. Supplemented by reference TRBV5-1 and TRBJ2-2, the full variable domain reads KAGVTQTPRYLIKTRGQQVTLSCSPISGHRSVSWYQQTPGQGLQFLFEYFSETQRNKGNFPGRFSGRQFSNSRSEMNVSTLELGDSALYLCASSLRTENTGELFFGEGSRLTVL.

The V call is TRBV25-1, the J call TRBJ2-7; 9 bases fit TRBD2. CDR3 length: 16 amino acids. Germline CDR1 MGHDK, CDR2 SYGVNS. The junction had 10 bases not matched to a gene; V was cut back by 4 bases and J by 3 bases. The CDR3 sequence is CASSGIGLAGNYEQYF. Written as DNA, the CDR3 is TGTGCCAGCAGTGGGATTGGGCTAGCGGGAAACTACGAGCAGTACTTC.

This clone was counted a few times. The gene calls are TRBV6-1 and TRBJ1-5, with 9 bases that match TRBD1. V was pared by 7 bases and J by 7 bases, with 5 bases of the junction left unmatched. The CDR3 is 13 residues long. Germline V lookup: CDR1 MNHNS, CDR2 SASEGT. The CDR3, as DNA: TGTGCCAGCAACCGACAGGGGGAGCAGCCCCAGCATTTT. Its protein is CASNRQGEQPQHF.

V gene TRBV7-9 combines with J gene TRBJ2-5; 14 bases are shared with TRBD2. V was clipped by 4 bases and J by 5 bases; unmatched bases: 6. The CDR3 runs to 16 residues. CDR1 SEHNR and CDR2 FQNEAQ come from the germline V gene (reference sequence). CDR3 protein: CASSSGLAGEGETQYF. CDR3 nucleotide sequence: TGTGCCAGCAGCTCGGGACTAGCGGGAGAGGGTGAGACCCAGTACTTC.

The chain combines TRBV20-1 with TRBJ2-1; possible D gene TRBD2, 5 bases. Trimming removed 8 bases at V and 1 base at J, with 6 bases between. CDR1 is DFQATT, CDR2 SNEGSKA, per germline (reference sequence). The CDR3 is 11 amino acids. The CDR3 nucleotides are TGCAGTCCGGGGTCCTACAATGAGCAGTTCTTC. It encodes CSPGSYNEQFF.

V usage is TRBV6-4 and J usage is TRBJ2-1, with D possibly TRBD2 on 6 matching bases. The CDR3 consists of 13 residues. With 1 base removed from V and 10 bases from J, the gap between germline ends came to 11 bases. The germline gives CDR1 MRHNA, CDR2 SNTAGT. The CDR3 bases are TGTGCCAGCAGTGACTGGAGGGACTCCGAGCAGTTCTTC. This encodes CASSDWRDSEQFF.

The chain combines TRBV6-5 with TRBJ2-1; a possible D gene is TRBD2 (5 bases). The CDR3 contains 13 residues. CDR1 is MNHEY, CDR2 SVGAGI, per germline. V lost 10 bases, J lost 2 bases, and 12 bases lay in between. The CDR3, as DNA: TGTGCCACCCACGACGGGGCCTACAATGAGCAGTTCTTC. This sequence encodes CATHDGAYNEQFF.

This chain uses TRBV30 with TRBJ2-7; D unclear. Germline V gene lookup returns CDR1 GTSNPN and CDR2 SVGIG (reference sequence). This CDR3 has 12 amino acids. Between the trimmed V and J ends, which lost 3 bases and 1 base, there was a span of 7 bases. CDR3 residues: CAWSGRSYEQYF. The CDR3 coding sequence is TGTGCCTGGAGCGGACGTTCCTACGAGCAGTACTTC.

The rearrangement uses TRBV7-3 and TRBJ2-2; 9 nucleotides match TRBD1. Germline lookup yields CDR1 SGHTA and CDR2 FQGTGA. Losses at the gene ends were 5 bases for V and 4 bases for J; bases not matched to a gene: 5. The CDR3 covers 15 residues. The CDR3 sequence is CASSPGQGGTGELFF. CDR3 DNA: TGTGCCAGCAGCCCGGGACAGGGTGGCACCGGGGAGCTGTTTTTT.

The chain has TRBV18 and TRBJ2-3, with D possibly matching TRBD2 (5 bases). Germline values: CDR1 KGHSH, CDR2 LQKENI. Trimming pared 1 base from V and 5 bases from J, leaving 10 bases between. The CDR3 covers 14 residues. The CDR3 here is CASSPHAGKDTQYF. CDR3 nucleotide sequence: TGTGCCAGCTCACCACACGCCGGGAAAGATACGCAGTATTTT. Looking up the rest from reference TRBV18 and TRBJ2-3 gives the full variable domain: NAGVMQNPRHLVRRRGQEARLRCSPMKGHSHVYWYRQLPEEGLKFMVYLQKENIIDESGMPKERFSAEFPKEGPSILRIQQVVRGDSAAYFCASSPHAGKDTQYFGPGTRLTVL.

This sequence joins TRBV7-6 and TRBJ2-5; the D is unclear. CDR3 size: 12 residues. CDR1 and CDR2 (germline): SGHVS, FNYEAQ. Trimming shortened V by 5 bases and J by 4 bases, and 8 bases separated the two germline ends. The CDR3 reads CASSESRETQYF. The CDR3 DNA is TGTGCCAGCAGCGAGAGCCGAGAGACCCAGTACTTC.

This chain connects TRBV10-3 to TRBJ2-1, with TRBD2 matching over 9 bases. The CDR3 runs 17 residues. CDR1 and CDR2 (germline): ENHRY, SYGVKD. Losses at the gene ends were 0 bases for V and 8 bases for J; bases not matched to a gene: 11. The CDR3 DNA is TGTGCCATCAGTGAGTCTGGGCGAGGACTAGCGACCGATGAGCAGTTCTTC. Translated: CAISESGRGLATDEQFF.

The chain recombines TRBV4-2 with TRBJ1-3; 7 bases map to TRBD1. This CDR3 region has 16 residues. The V gene end was trimmed by 3 bases and the J gene end by 0 bases; junction bases not matched to a gene: 5. CDR1 is LGHNA and CDR2 is YNFKEQ in the germline V gene. CDR3 nucleotide sequence: TGTGCCAGCAGCCATCCCGGGACAGTCTCTGGAAACACCATATATTTT. Translated, it gives CASSHPGTVSGNTIYF.

The chain uses TRBV14 and TRBJ2-7; D may correspond to TRBD1 or TRBD2 (5 bases each). V lost 5 bases, J lost 1 base, and 15 bases lay in between. The CDR3 loop spans 15 amino acids. Looked up from germline, CDR1 is SGHDN and CDR2 is FVKESK. This chain's CDR3 is CASSVGTGRSYEQYF. The CDR3 nucleotides read TGTGCCAGCAGCGTTGGGACGGGACGTTCCTACGAGCAGTACTTC.

V and J are TRBV5-1 and TRBJ2-5; TRBD2 is a possible D gene (5 bases). CDR1 and CDR2 from the germline V gene are SGHRS and YFSETQ. This CDR3 region has 15 residues. V was cut by 0 bases and J by 5 bases, with 14 bases left in between. The CDR3 is CASSLAPSPRETQYF. The DNA of the CDR3 is TGCGCCAGCAGCTTGGCCCCTAGCCCGAGGGAGACCCAGTACTTC.

The chain combines TRBV13 with TRBJ2-4; D possibly uses TRBD1 or TRBD2 (6 bases each). Trimming took 10 bases from V and 0 from J, leaving 10 bases between them. Germline V CDR1 and CDR2: PRHDT, FYEKMQ (reference sequence). This CDR3 comprises 13 residues. The CDR3 sequence: CATGGLAKNIQYF. Here the CDR3 DNA reads TGTGCCACCGGGGGCCTAGCCAAAAACATTCAGTACTTC.